Each of the 15 T cell receptor beta chains below was sequenced from the same sample in a study of blood T cell repertoires in COVID-19. The table came from immunoSEQ multiplex PCR; TCRdb's copy has only in-frame clones and leaves some out. This table has roughly 380,000 clones, around nine tenths appearing once. What was sequenced was peripheral blood. Every receptor here comes from a woman aged 40-49 years with COVID-19, enrolled during active disease.

V is TRBV20-1 and J is TRBJ1-1; the D is unclear. The V end was cut by 3 bases, the J end by 5 bases, with 10 bases between. Germline lookup yields CDR1 DFQATT and CDR2 SNEGSKA (reference sequence). The CDR3 extends over 12 amino acids. CDR3 in amino acids: CSASFRGTEAFF. The CDR3 region has the DNA TGCAGTGCTAGTTTCCGGGGTACTGAAGCTTTCTTT.

This chain joins TRBV4-3 and TRBJ1-5; 7 bases line up with TRBD1. This CDR3 is 14 amino acids long. Germline assignment: CDR1 LGHNA and CDR2 YSLEER. Trimming cost V 4 bases and J 2 bases; bases outside gene matches: 2. The CDR3 here is CASSPQGGNQPQHF. CDR3 nucleotide sequence: TGCGCCAGCAGCCCTCAGGGGGGCAATCAGCCCCAGCATTTT.

To note about this clone: The junction and the germline gene differ at one end; a read error may be behind it. This sequence joins TRBV4-3 and TRBJ2-1, with a possible D match to TRBD1 (6 bases). Per germline, CDR1 LGHNA and CDR2 YSLEER. This CDR3 comprises 14 residues. CDR3 in DNA: TGCGCCAGCAGCCAAGCACCCCAACAGGGAGTAAGGATCTTC. This encodes CASSQAPQQGVRIF.

This chain connects TRBV28 to TRBJ2-1, with 10 bases identical to TRBD2. V shed 5 bases and J 7 bases; nucleotides not matched to a gene: 11. CDR1 and CDR2 (germline): MDHEN, SYDVKM. The CDR3 covers 16 residues. In nucleotides, the CDR3 is TGTGCCAGCAGTACCCTCAAGCGGGAGGGCCTTAATGAGCAGTTCTTC. It yields the protein CASSTLKREGLNEQFF.

The chain couples TRBV7-9 to TRBJ2-2; TRBD2 might be the D (5 bases). Germline V gives CDR1 SEHNR, CDR2 FQNEAQ (reference sequence). This CDR3 spans 18 amino acids. With 4 bases removed from V and 0 bases from J, the gap between germline ends came to 18 bases. CDR3 nucleotide sequence: TGTGCCAGCAGCTCCGCCTGGAAGCCACTAGCGAACACCGGGGAGCTGTTTTTT. Translation: CASSSAWKPLANTGELFF. The full variable domain, in which reference TRBV7-9 and TRBJ2-2 provide the parts outside the CDR3, is DTGVSQNPRHKITKRGQNVTFRCDPISEHNRLYWYRQTLGQGPEFLTYFQNEAQLEKSRLLSDRFSAERPKGSFSTLEIQRTEQGDSAMYLCASSSAWKPLANTGELFFGEGSRLTVL.

The rearrangement links TRBV5-1 to TRBJ2-3; 8 bases align to TRBD2. Germline trimming cut 4 bases from V and 6 bases from J; bases unmatched to any gene: 16. The V gene's germline CDR1 is SGHRS and CDR2 YFSETQ. This CDR3 spans 17 amino acids. CDR3 sequence: CASSAGLLADGADTQYF. The CDR3 DNA follows: TGCGCCAGCAGCGCGGGACTACTAGCGGATGGGGCGGATACGCAGTATTTT.

This rearrangement joins TRBV7-6 to TRBJ1-6; no firm D call. V gave up 6 bases and J gave up 7 bases, with 13 bases separating them. The CDR3 loop spans 14 amino acids. CDR1 and CDR2 from the germline V gene are SGHVS and FNYEAQ. CDR3 DNA: TGTGCCAGCAGACAAAACGCCGTAAATTCACCCCTCCACTTT. Its translation: CASRQNAVNSPLHF. Supplemented by reference TRBV7-6 and TRBJ1-6, the full variable domain reads GAGVSQSPRYKVTKRGQDVALRCDPISGHVSLYWYRQALGQGPEFLTYFNYEAQQDKSGLPNDRFSAERPEGSISTLTIQRTEQRDSAMYRCASRQNAVNSPLHFGNGTRLTVT.

The chain joins TRBV12-3 or TRBV12-4 to TRBJ1-6; D ambiguous. Trimming pared 7 bases from V and 7 bases from J, leaving 11 bases between. The CDR3 runs 13 residues. The CDR3 is CASTSLLNSPLHF. The DNA for the CDR3 is TGTGCCAGCACGAGCCTTCTAAATTCACCCCTCCACTTT.

In the case of this clone: Other DNA variants within this sample encode the same CDR3. V gene TRBV6-5 combines with J gene TRBJ1-5; tentative D call: TRBD1 (5 bases). The germline gives CDR1 MNHEY, CDR2 SVGAGI. V lost 0 bases and J 5 bases, leaving 11 bases between the germline ends. This CDR3 has 15 amino acids. CDR3 amino acids: CASSYSAGLDQPQHF. CDR3 nucleotide sequence: TGTGCCAGCAGTTACTCAGCAGGGCTTGATCAGCCCCAGCATTTT.

The J gene is TRBJ1-4, the V gene TRBV4-3; the match to TRBD1 covers 9 bases. This CDR3 contains 17 residues. V was pared by 4 bases and J by 5 bases, with 11 bases of the junction left unmatched. Germline V gene data show CDR1 as LGHNA and CDR2 as YSLEER. In DNA, the CDR3 is TGCGCCAGCAGCCGAAACCCGGGACAGGGAAGGAATGAAAAACTGTTTTTT. Translated: CASSRNPGQGRNEKLFF.

J is TRBJ1-1 and V is TRBV7-9; D not certain. Trimming took off 5 bases at V and 0 bases at J, with 16 bases between the two ends. The CDR3 loop spans 16 amino acids. The germline CDR1 and CDR2 sequences are SEHNR and FQNEAQ (reference sequence). The CDR3 coding sequence is TGTGCCAGCAGCCCCATCTTCAATACTGTGAACACTGAAGCTTTCTTT. Its protein product is CASSPIFNTVNTEAFF.

The chain couples TRBV28 to TRBJ1-1; D may be TRBD1 (6 bases). CDR3 length equals 16 residues. Germline V gene sequence: CDR1 MDHEN, CDR2 SYDVKM. Trimming removed 7 bases at V and 6 bases at J, with 24 bases between. The chain's CDR3 is CASTLGGGSVVAEAFF. CDR3 bases: TGTGCCAGCACCCTGGGGGGGGGCTCGGTTGTCGCTGAAGCTTTCTTT.

The rearrangement uses TRBV6-2 or TRBV6-3 and TRBJ1-6, with 7 bases fitting TRBD1. The germline V gene has CDR1 MNHEY and CDR2 SVGEGT. The J segment lost 9 bases and the V segment lost 2 bases, leaving 10 bases of the junction unmatched. The CDR3 consists of 16 residues. The CDR3 sequence is CASSYLGTDNGSPLHF. CDR3 in DNA: TGTGCCAGCAGTTACCTTGGGACAGATAATGGTTCACCCCTCCACTTT.

The chain employs TRBV14 and TRBJ2-7, with TRBD2 as a possible D gene (5 bases). Trimming removed 3 bases from V and 4 bases from J, with 10 bases in between. The CDR3 covers 13 residues. Per the germline V gene, CDR1 is SGHDN and CDR2 is FVKESK. CDR3 region: CASSQGERYEQYF. DNA for the CDR3: TGTGCCAGCAGCCAGGGAGAAAGGTACGAGCAGTACTTC. Combining the CDR3 with reference TRBV14 and TRBJ2-7 gives the whole variable domain EAGVTQFPSHSVIEKGQTVTLRCDPISGHDNLYWYRRVMGKEIKFLLHFVKESKQDESGMPNNRFLAERTGGTYSTLKVQPAELEDSGVYFCASSQGERYEQYFGPGTRLTVT.

This chain uses TRBV4-3 with TRBJ2-7, with D possibly matching TRBD1 (6 bases). Germline CDR1 and CDR2: LGHNA and YSLEER. This CDR3 is built from 15 residues. V dropped 1 base and J dropped 3 bases, with 13 bases sitting between them. The CDR3 is CASSQAPDSHYEQYF. The CDR3 DNA reads as TGCGCCAGCAGCCAAGCCCCGGACAGCCACTACGAGCAGTACTTC.